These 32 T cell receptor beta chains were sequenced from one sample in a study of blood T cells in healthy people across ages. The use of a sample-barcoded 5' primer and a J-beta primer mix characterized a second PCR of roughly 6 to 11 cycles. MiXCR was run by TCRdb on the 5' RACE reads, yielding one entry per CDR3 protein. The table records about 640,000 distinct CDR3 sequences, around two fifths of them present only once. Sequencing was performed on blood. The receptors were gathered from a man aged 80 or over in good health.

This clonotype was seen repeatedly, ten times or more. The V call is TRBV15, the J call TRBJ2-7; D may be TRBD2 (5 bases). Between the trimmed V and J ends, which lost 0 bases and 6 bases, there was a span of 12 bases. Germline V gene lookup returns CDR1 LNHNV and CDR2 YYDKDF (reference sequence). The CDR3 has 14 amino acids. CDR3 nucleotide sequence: TGTGCCACCAGCAGAGATCCCCTAGAGGGCGAGCAGTACTTC. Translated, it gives CATSRDPLEGEQYF.

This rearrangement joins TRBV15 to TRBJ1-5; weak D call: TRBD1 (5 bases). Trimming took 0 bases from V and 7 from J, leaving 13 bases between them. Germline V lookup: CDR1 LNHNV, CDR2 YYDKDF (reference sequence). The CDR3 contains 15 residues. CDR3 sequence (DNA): TGTGCCACCAGCAGAGATCCTACGGGGGACCAGCCCCAGCATTTT. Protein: CATSRDPTGDQPQHF.

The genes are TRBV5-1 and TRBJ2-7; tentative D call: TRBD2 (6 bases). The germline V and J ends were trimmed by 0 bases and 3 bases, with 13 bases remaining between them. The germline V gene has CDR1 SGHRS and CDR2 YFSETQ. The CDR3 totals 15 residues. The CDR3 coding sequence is TGCGCCAGCAGCTTGGAGGCGGGATCCTACTACGAGCAGTACTTC. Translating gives CASSLEAGSYYEQYF.

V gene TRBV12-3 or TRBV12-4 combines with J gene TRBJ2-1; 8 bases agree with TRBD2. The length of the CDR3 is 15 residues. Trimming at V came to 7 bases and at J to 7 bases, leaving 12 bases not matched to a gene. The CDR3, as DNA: TGTGCCAGCACCCTAAGCGGCCGGGGGGGGAATGAGCAGTTCTTC. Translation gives CASTLSGRGGNEQFF.

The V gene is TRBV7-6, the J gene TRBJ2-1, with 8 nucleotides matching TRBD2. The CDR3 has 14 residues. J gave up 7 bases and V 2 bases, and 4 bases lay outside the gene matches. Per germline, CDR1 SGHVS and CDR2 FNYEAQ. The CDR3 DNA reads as TGTGCCAGCAGCTTACGGGGGGGCGGTAATGAGCAGTTCTTC. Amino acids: CASSLRGGGNEQFF.

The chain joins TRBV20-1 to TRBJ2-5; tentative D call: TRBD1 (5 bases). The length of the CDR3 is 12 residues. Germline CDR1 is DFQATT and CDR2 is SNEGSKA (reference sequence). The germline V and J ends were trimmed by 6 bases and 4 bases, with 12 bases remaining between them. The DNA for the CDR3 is TGCAGTGCCGCAGGGTCTGGAGAGACCCAGTACTTC. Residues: CSAAGSGETQYF.

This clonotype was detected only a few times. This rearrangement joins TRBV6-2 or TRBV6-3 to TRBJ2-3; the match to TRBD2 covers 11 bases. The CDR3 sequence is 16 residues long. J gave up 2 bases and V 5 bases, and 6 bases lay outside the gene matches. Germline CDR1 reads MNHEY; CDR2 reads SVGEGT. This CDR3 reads CASSKATSGVTDTQYF. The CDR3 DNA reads TGTGCCAGCAGTAAGGCGACTAGCGGGGTCACAGATACGCAGTATTTT.

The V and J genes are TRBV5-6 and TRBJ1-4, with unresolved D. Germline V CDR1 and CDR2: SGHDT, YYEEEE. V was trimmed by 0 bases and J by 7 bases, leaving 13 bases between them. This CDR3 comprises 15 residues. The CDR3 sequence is CASSLVGRESEKLFF. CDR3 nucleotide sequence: TGTGCCAGCAGCTTGGTCGGGAGAGAGTCTGAAAAACTGTTTTTT.

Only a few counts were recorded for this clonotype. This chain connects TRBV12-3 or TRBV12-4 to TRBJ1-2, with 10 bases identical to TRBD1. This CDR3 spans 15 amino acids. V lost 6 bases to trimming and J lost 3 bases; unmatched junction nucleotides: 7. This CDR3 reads CASRSGQGVDYGYTF. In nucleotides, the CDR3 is TGTGCCAGCAGGTCTGGACAGGGGGTAGACTATGGCTACACCTTC.

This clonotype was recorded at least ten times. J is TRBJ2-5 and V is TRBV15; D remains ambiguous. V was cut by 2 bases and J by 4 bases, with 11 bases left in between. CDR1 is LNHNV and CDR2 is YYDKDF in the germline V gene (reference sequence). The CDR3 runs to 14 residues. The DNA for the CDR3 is TGTGCCACCAGCAGACTTTCCGTGGGAGAGACCCAGTACTTC. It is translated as CATSRLSVGETQYF.

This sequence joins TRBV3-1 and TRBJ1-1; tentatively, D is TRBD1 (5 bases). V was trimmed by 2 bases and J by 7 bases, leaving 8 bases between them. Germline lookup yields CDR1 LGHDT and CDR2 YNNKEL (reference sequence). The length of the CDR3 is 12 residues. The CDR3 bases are TGTGCCAGCAGCCAACGGGGGTGTGAAGCTTTCTTT. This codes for CASSQRGCEAFF.

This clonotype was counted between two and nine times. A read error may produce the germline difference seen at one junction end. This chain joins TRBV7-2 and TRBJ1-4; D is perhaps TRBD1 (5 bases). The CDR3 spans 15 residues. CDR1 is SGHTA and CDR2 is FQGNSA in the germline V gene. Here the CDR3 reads CATSLSGGPNEKLFF. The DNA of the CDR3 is TGTGCCACCAGCTTAAGTGGGGGACCTAATGAAAAACTGTTTTTT.

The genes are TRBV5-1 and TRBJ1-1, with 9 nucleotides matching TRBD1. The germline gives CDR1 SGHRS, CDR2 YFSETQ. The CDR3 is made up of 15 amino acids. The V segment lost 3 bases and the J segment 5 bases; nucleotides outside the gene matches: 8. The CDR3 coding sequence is TGCGCCAGCAGCTACATGGGACAGGGTAGAACTGAAGCTTTCTTT. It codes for CASSYMGQGRTEAFF.

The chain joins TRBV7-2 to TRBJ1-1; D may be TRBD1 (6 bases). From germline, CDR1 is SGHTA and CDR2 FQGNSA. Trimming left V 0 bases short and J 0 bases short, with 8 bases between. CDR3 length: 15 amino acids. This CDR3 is CASSLAAGVNTEAFF. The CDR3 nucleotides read TGTGCCAGCAGCTTAGCAGCAGGGGTGAACACTGAAGCTTTCTTT.

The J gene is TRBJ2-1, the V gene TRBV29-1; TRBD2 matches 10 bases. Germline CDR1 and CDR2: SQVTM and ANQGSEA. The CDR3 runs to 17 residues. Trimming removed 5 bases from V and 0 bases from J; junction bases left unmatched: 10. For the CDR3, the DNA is TGCAGCGTTACAGGACTAGCGGAACCCCTCTCCTACAATGAGCAGTTCTTC. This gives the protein CSVTGLAEPLSYNEQFF.

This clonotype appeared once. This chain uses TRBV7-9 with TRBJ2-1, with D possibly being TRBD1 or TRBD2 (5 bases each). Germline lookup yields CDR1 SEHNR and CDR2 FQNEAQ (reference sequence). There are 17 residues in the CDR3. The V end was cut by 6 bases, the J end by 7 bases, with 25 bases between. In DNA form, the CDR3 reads TGTGCCAGCAGAGGAGACACCGGGGCAGGGTGGGGTAATGAGCAGTTCTTC. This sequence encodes CASRGDTGAGWGNEQFF.

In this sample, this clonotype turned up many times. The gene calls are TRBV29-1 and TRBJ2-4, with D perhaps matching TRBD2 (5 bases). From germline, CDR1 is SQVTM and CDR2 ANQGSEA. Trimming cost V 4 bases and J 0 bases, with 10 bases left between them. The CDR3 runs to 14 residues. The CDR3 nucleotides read TGCAGCGTTGGAGAGGGTTTAGCCAAAAACATTCAGTACTTC. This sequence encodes CSVGEGLAKNIQYF.

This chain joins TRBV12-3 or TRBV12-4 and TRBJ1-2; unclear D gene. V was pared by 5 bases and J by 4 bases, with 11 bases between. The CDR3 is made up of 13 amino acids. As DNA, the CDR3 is TGTGCCAGCAGTGTAGACGGCGCCTATGGCTACACCTTC. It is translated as CASSVDGAYGYTF.

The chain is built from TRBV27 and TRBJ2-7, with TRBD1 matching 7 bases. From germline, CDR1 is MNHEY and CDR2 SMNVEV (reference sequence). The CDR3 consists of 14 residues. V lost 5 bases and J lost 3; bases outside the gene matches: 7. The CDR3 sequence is CASSRDRPFYEQYF. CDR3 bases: TGTGCCAGCAGTCGGGACAGACCATTCTACGAGCAGTACTTC.

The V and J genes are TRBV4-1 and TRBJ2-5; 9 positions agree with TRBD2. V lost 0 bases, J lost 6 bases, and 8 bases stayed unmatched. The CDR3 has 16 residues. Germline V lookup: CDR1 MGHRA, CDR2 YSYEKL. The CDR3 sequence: CASSQDLAGGRKTQYF. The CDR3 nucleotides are TGCGCCAGCAGCCAAGATCTGGCGGGGGGGCGCAAGACCCAGTACTTC.

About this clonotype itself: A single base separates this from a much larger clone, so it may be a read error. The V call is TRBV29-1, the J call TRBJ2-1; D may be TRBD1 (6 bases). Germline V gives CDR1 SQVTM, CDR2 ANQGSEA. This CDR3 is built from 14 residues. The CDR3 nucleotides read TGCGGCGTTGGCAGCAGGGGAAATTACAATGAGCAGTTCTTC. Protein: CGVGSRGNYNEQFF.

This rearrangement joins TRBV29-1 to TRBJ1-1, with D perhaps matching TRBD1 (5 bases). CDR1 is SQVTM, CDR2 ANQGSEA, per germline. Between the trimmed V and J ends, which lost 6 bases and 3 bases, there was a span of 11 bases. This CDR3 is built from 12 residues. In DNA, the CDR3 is TGCAGCGTAAACGCAGGGTACACTGAAGCTTTCTTT. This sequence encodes CSVNAGYTEAFF.

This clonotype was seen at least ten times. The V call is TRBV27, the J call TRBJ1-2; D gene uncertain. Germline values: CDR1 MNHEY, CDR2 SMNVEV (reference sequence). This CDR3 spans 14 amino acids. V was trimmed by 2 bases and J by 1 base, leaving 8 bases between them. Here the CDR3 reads CASSLTRNNYGYTF. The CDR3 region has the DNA TGTGCCAGCAGTTTAACGCGGAATAACTATGGCTACACCTTC.

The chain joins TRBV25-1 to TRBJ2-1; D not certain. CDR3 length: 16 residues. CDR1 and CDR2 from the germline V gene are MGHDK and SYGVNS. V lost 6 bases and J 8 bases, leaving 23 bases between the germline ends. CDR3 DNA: TGTGCCAGCAGAGACTCTGCCTCCGGTATTCGGGATGAGCAGTTCTTC. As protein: CASRDSASGIRDEQFF.

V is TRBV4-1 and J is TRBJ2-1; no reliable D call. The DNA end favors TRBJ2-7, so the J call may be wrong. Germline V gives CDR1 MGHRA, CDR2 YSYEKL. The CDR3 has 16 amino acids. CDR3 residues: CASSQDDRSSYNEQYF. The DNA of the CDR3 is TGCGCCAGCAGCCAAGATGACCGAAGCTCCTACAATGAGCAGTACTTC.

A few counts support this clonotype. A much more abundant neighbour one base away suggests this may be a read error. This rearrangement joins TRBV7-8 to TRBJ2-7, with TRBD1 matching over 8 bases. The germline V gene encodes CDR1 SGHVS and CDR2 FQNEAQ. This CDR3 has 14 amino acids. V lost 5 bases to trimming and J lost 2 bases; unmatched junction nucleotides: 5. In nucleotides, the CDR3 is TGTGCCAGCAGCGCGTCGACAGGGGCCTACGAGCAGTACTTC. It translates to CASSASTGAYEQYF.

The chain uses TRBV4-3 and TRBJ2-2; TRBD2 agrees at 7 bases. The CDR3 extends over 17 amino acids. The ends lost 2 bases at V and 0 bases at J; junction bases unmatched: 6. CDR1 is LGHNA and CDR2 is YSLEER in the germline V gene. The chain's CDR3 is CASSQLSSGTNTGELFF. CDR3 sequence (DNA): TGCGCCAGCAGCCAACTTTCTAGCGGAACGAACACCGGGGAGCTGTTTTTT.

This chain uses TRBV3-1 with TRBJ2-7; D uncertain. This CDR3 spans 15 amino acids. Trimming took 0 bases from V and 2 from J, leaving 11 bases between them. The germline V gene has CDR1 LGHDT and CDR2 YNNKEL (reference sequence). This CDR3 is CASSQEWVRTYEQYF. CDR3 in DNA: TGTGCCAGCAGCCAAGAATGGGTCAGAACCTACGAGCAGTACTTC.

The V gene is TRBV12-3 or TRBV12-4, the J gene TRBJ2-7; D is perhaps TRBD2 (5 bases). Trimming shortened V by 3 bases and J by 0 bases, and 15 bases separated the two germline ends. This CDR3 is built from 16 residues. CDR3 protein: CASSFALHRGSYEQYF. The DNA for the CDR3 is TGTGCCAGCAGTTTTGCACTGCATCGGGGCTCCTACGAGCAGTACTTC.

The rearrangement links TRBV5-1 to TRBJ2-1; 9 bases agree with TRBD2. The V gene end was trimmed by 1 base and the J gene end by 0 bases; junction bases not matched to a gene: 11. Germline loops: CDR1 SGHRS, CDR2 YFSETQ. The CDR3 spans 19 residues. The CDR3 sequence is CASSLNPREGRSSYNEQFF. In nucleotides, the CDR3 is TGCGCCAGCAGCTTGAATCCGCGGGAGGGCCGGAGCTCCTACAATGAGCAGTTCTTC. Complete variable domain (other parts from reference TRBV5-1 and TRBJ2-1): KAGVTQTPRYLIKTRGQQVTLSCSPISGHRSVSWYQQTPGQGLQFLFEYFSETQRNKGNFPGRFSGRQFSNSRSEMNVSTLELGDSALYLCASSLNPREGRSSYNEQFFGPGTRLTVL.

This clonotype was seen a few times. The CDR3 DNA reads as TGTGCCAGCAGCCAGAGTTGGGTTCTGACAGATACGCAGTATTTT. Encoded protein: CASSQSWVLTDTQYF. This chain joins TRBV7-2 and TRBJ2-3, with no clear D. The CDR3 has 15 residues. V shed 5 bases and J shed 3 bases, with 15 bases lying between them. Germline V lookup: CDR1 SGHTA, CDR2 FQGNSA.

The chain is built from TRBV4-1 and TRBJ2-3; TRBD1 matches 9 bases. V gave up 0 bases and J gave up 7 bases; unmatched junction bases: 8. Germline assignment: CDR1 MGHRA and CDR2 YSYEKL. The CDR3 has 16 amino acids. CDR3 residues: CASSQEEGQGLYTQYF. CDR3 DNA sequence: TGCGCCAGCAGCCAAGAAGAGGGACAGGGATTGTATACGCAGTATTTT.